The clone carrying this T cell receptor beta chain has only a few counts. As yet, its antigen is unknown. After removal of 4 bases from V and 7 bases from J, the junction contained 10 bases not matched to a gene. This CDR3 has 15 residues. Germline CDR1 is MGHDK and CDR2 is SYGVNS. These data come from a study of T-cell memory formation after mild COVID-19. Study-level points and caveats: The authors left the SARS-CoV-2 specificity of second-wave clones peaking on day 37 unconfirmed. Contracting CD4+ clones lay largely in CM and EM, with CD8+ ones residing in EMRA. Later expanders leaned CD4+, whereas day 15 to 85 contracting clones were balanced CD4/CD8. Memory cells collected pre-infection included some clones that later responded, suggesting cross-reactive memory joined.

From the 5' RACE reads, TCRdb called clonotypes with MiXCR, one entry per CDR3 protein. The sample shows about 440,000 distinct CDR3 sequences, 20% of them seen only once. The V and J genes are TRBV25-1 and TRBJ2-1; 7 bases are shared with TRBD2. Sequencing input: PBMCs or a T cell subset sorted from them (not recorded which). The sequence was obtained from an adult woman who had mild COVID-19 (a few samples of this study predate the infection). Cell type and time point are not known. CDR3 sequence (DNA): TGTGCCAGCAGTGTCGGGACTCTCGGGGGGAATGAGCAGTTCTTC. It encodes CASSVGTLGGNEQFF. The full variable domain, completed using reference TRBV25-1 and TRBJ2-1, is EADIYQTPRYLVIGTGKKITLECSQTMGHDKMYWYQQDPGMELHLIHYSYGVNSTEKGDLSSESTVSRIRTEHFPLTLESARPSHTSQYLCASSVGTLGGNEQFFGPGTRLTVL.